Each of the 14 T cell receptor beta chains below was sequenced from the same sample in a study of blood T cell repertoires in COVID-19. TCRdb's copy holds only in-frame clones and misses some; the assay was immunoSEQ multiplex PCR. Of approximately 210,000 clones listed, about 93% are singletons. The sequencing input was peripheral blood. The source of these receptors is a man aged 25-40 years with COVID-19, enrolled during active disease.

V and J are TRBV29-1 and TRBJ2-3; D is possibly TRBD2 (7 bases). The CDR3 sequence is 13 residues long. V lost 7 bases and J lost 1, with 12 bases in between. Germline V gene sequence: CDR1 SQVTM, CDR2 ANQGSEA. CDR3 region: CSGGGAGTDTQYF. The CDR3 coding sequence is TGCAGCGGTGGGGGGGCTGGCACAGATACGCAGTATTTT.

The genes are TRBV27 and TRBJ1-5; 8 bases map to TRBD1. The CDR3 is 16 residues long. The V segment lost 2 bases and the J segment 4 bases; nucleotides outside the gene matches: 7. Per germline, CDR1 MNHEY and CDR2 SMNVEV (reference sequence). The CDR3 loop is CASSLGTTGGNQPQHF. The DNA of the CDR3 is TGTGCCAGCAGTTTAGGGACCACAGGGGGGAATCAGCCCCAGCATTTT.

The CDR3 sequence: CASWADYEQYF. CDR3 DNA: TGTGCCAGCTGGGCAGACTACGAGCAGTACTTC. The chain uses TRBV6-5 and TRBJ2-7; D unresolved. The CDR3 runs 11 residues. Trimming shortened V by 8 bases and J by 3 bases, and 8 bases separated the two germline ends. Germline CDR1 MNHEY, CDR2 SVGAGI.

The V and J genes are TRBV2 and TRBJ2-1, with TRBD2 matching 10 bases. The germline V gene encodes CDR1 SNHLY and CDR2 FYNNEI. The CDR3 is 18 amino acids. V dropped 4 bases and J dropped 0; count of bases not matched to a gene: 9. CDR3 sequence (DNA): TGTGCCAGCAGTGGGACTAGCGGATTTGAGAGCTCCTACAATGAGCAGTTCTTC. Translated, it gives CASSGTSGFESSYNEQFF.

The chain recombines TRBV19 with TRBJ1-5; 7 nucleotides match TRBD1. J lost 10 bases, V lost 6 bases, and 9 bases had no gene match. Germline loops: CDR1 LNHDA, CDR2 SQIVND (reference sequence). This CDR3 is built from 13 residues. CDR3 amino acids: CASRPGQSGPQHF. CDR3 DNA sequence: TGTGCCAGTAGACCGGGACAGTCAGGACCCCAGCATTTT.

V and J are TRBV19 and TRBJ1-1, with 9 nucleotides matching TRBD1. The CDR3 runs to 15 residues. The germline V gene has CDR1 LNHDA and CDR2 SQIVND (reference sequence). V shed 6 bases, J shed 1 base, and the junction held 6 bases outside the gene matches. CDR3 region: CASSLQGAPNTEAFF. The CDR3 DNA reads TGTGCCAGTAGCCTACAGGGGGCCCCGAACACTGAAGCTTTCTTT.

V usage is TRBV10-1 and J usage is TRBJ2-7; D gene unclear. CDR3 length equals 14 residues. Trimming took 5 bases from V and 2 from J, leaving 13 bases between them. Germline V lookup: CDR1 WNHNN, CDR2 SYGVQD (reference sequence). This CDR3 reads CASSPGADPYEQYF. The CDR3 DNA reads as TGCGCCAGCAGTCCGGGTGCAGATCCCTACGAGCAGTACTTC.

A few counts support this clone. The V call is TRBV4-1, the J call TRBJ1-6; TRBD1 is a possible D gene (6 bases). Germline lookup yields CDR1 MGHRA and CDR2 YSYEKL. CDR3 length: 18 amino acids. With 5 bases removed from V and 2 bases from J, the gap between germline ends came to 19 bases. The CDR3 DNA reads TGCGCCAGCAGCGGGGGGAACTCGGGGGGCCCCTATAATTCACCCCTCCACTTT. Protein product: CASSGGNSGGPYNSPLHF.

This chain connects TRBV11-2 to TRBJ2-3; D is possibly TRBD2 (5 bases). The germline V gene encodes CDR1 SGHAT and CDR2 FQNNGV. The V and J ends lost 5 bases and 2 bases respectively, with 14 bases between them. The CDR3 consists of 15 residues. CDR3 nucleotide sequence: TGTGCCAGCAGCCCCCGAGGCGGGTTCACAGATACGCAGTATTTT. Translating gives CASSPRGGFTDTQYF.

The chain recombines TRBV5-4 with TRBJ1-2; TRBD1 might be the D (5 bases). This CDR3 has 12 amino acids. The germline gives CDR1 SGHNT, CDR2 YYREEE (reference sequence). V was pared by 0 bases and J by 7 bases, with 7 bases between. The CDR3 here is CASSLGTPGYTF. CDR3 nucleotide sequence: TGTGCCAGCAGCTTGGGGACACCTGGCTACACCTTC.

This clone was observed a single time. This rearrangement joins TRBV12-5 to TRBJ1-2; D gene uncertain. The CDR3 length is 10 residues. Germline-derived CDR1 and CDR2 are LGHNT and FRNRAP. Between the trimmed V and J ends, which lost 6 bases and 11 bases, there was a span of 10 bases. The CDR3 spells CASGAGEYTF. Written as DNA, the CDR3 is TGTGCTAGTGGCGCCGGAGAGTACACCTTC. Drawing the rest from reference TRBV12-5 and TRBJ1-2, the complete variable domain is DARVTQTPRHKVTEMGQEVTMRCQPILGHNTVFWYRQTMMQGLELLAYFRNRAPLDDSGMPKDRFSAEMPDATLATLKIQPSEPRDSAVYFCASGAGEYTFGSGTRLTVV.

The genes are TRBV30 and TRBJ1-1, with D hard to call. CDR3 size: 15 residues. Germline V gives CDR1 GTSNPN, CDR2 SVGIG (reference sequence). Between the trimmed V and J ends, which lost 2 bases and 11 bases, there was a span of 24 bases. CDR3 loop: CAWSPPHVTRVRAFF. The CDR3 DNA reads as TGTGCCTGGAGTCCACCCCACGTCACGAGGGTTCGGGCTTTCTTT.

This clone appeared once. This sequence joins TRBV11-3 and TRBJ2-2, with 12 bases identical to TRBD1. CDR3 length: 18 amino acids. After removal of 1 base from V and 3 bases from J, the junction contained 6 bases not matched to a gene. Germline V gene data show CDR1 as SGHNT and CDR2 as YENEEA. The CDR3, as DNA: TGTGCCAGCAGCTTAGGGGACAGGGGGCTGCCCGACACCGGGGAGCTGTTTTTT. Encoded protein: CASSLGDRGLPDTGELFF.

For this clone: This sample also contains other DNA sequences that code for the same CDR3. CDR3 region: CATSETGVGYTF. CDR3 DNA sequence: TGTGCCACCAGTGAGACAGGGGTTGGCTACACCTTC. The chain combines TRBV24-1 with TRBJ1-2; 8 nucleotides align to TRBD1. The V gene end was trimmed by 4 bases and the J gene end by 7 bases; junction bases not matched to a gene: 1. In germline, CDR1 is KGHDR, CDR2 SFDVKD. The CDR3 loop spans 12 amino acids.